The T cell receptor beta chain under discussion was sequenced for a study of patients and donors after allogeneic stem cell transplantation. A single record per CDR3 protein comes from TCRdb applying MiXCR to the RT-PCR reads. The sample has 200,000 to 250,000 distinct CDR3 sequences, about 14% seen once. This clonotype has a handful of counts. The CDR3 runs to 11 residues. V shed 3 bases and J shed 11 bases, with 13 bases lying between them. Germline V gives CDR1 SQVTM, CDR2 ANQGSEA. The sequence derives from a human donor who was either an allogeneic HSCT recipient or a stem cell or donor lymphocyte infusion donor (not recorded which). It is not recorded whose cells these are; they may come from a transplant donor. The sequencing sample was made of blood, either unsorted or a sorted T cell fraction (not recorded which). The genes are TRBV29-1 and TRBJ1-1; D gene unclear. The CDR3 spells CSVEDFPGAFF. For the CDR3, the DNA is TGCAGCGTTGAGGATTTCCCCGGCGCTTTCTTT.